The source of this TCR beta chain is a study of cytomegalovirus exposure and HLA in healthy donors. Study outcomes and limitations: Three chains linked to CMV were shown in vitro to be specific for CMV antigens.

This CDR3 spans 16 amino acids. Losses at the gene ends were 3 bases for V and 1 base for J; bases not matched to a gene: 7. The V gene's germline CDR1 is SGDLS and CDR2 YYNGEE. Some clones are missing from TCRdb's copy, which holds only in-frame ones; the method was immunoSEQ multiplex PCR. The repertoire consists of around 200,000 clones, with 81% occurring once and the leading ten covering around 1.2%. Note on this clone: Its antigen is undetermined.

This TCR was recovered from a woman aged 30 to 39 in good health and CMV-seronegative. The chain employs TRBV9 and TRBJ2-3, with 8 bases matching TRBD2. The specimen was PBMCs. CDR3 in amino acids: CASSASSGVRTDTQYF. CDR3 nucleotide sequence: TGTGCCAGCAGCGCCAGTAGCGGGGTCCGCACAGATACGCAGTATTTT.